This T cell receptor beta chain derives from a study of T cells in Graves' hyperthyroidism and ophthalmopathy. Per germline, CDR1 MGHRA and CDR2 YSYEKL. The ends were cut back, 0 bases at V and 0 bases at J, with 8 bases in the middle. The CDR3 consists of 15 residues. Study observations and caveats: By a 13 V-J model, ophthalmopathy was set apart from stable hyperthyroidism. Most thyroid clonotypes with frequency above 0.001 were detected in blood. Onset of ophthalmopathy came a median approximately 6.9 months after the model predicted it.

This clonotype was seen only a few times. No antigen is known for it. Criteria for exclusion of patients were uncontrolled infection, other autoimmune disease, pregnancy or lactation. RNA transcripts provided the source from which TCR beta CDR3 regions were amplified. Using the HTBI primer set, a first-round RT-PCR was run on the TCR CDR3. A single record per CDR3 protein comes from TCRdb applying MiXCR to the multiplex PCR reads. The data show over 650,000 distinct CDR3 sequences, 45% seen once. The sample taken for sequencing was peripheral blood or thyroid tissue (not recorded which). The chain links TRBV4-1 to TRBJ1-1, with no clear D. This sequence originates from an adult man with Graves' disease, either hyperthyroidism or ophthalmopathy (not recorded which). This CDR3 is CASSQDPVLNTEAFF. CDR3 coding DNA: TGCGCCAGCAGCCAAGATCCGGTCCTGAACACTGAAGCTTTCTTT.